This paragraph reports one T cell receptor beta chain. V shed 5 bases, J shed 7 bases, and the junction held 7 bases outside the gene matches. Germline V gene sequence: CDR1 MNHEY, CDR2 SMNVEV (reference sequence). The CDR3 extends over 15 amino acids. The sample comes from a study of OX40 agonist ivuxolimab in advanced cancers. The assay was immunoSEQ multiplex PCR, and TCRdb's table has in-frame clones only and misses some. The profile shows more than 65,000 clones, approximately 90% of them singletons. The TCR originated in an adult with an advanced solid tumor such as melanoma, head and neck, liver or kidney cancer. Sequenced material: CD4+ or CD8+ T cells sorted from blood, taken in a trial of the OX40 agonist ivuxolimab. The V call is TRBV27, the J call TRBJ1-5; 11 bases are a match to TRBD1. This chain's CDR3 is CASSPRDRGDQPQHF. The CDR3 DNA reads as TGTGCCAGCAGTCCCCGGGACAGGGGGGACCAGCCCCAGCATTTT.